The clone carrying this T cell receptor beta chain occurred a few times. This sample stems from a study of blood T cell repertoires in COVID-19. Only in-frame clones appear in the TCRdb table, and some are missing; sequencing was by immunoSEQ multiplex PCR. This table holds 75,000 to 100,000 clones, roughly 86% found once. The CDR3 is 16 amino acids. Germline-derived CDR1 and CDR2 are LNHDA and SQIVND (reference sequence). V lost 4 bases, J lost 1 base, and 13 bases lay in between. The specimen sequenced was peripheral blood. The sequence came from a man between 65 and 85 years old with acute or convalescent COVID-19. This sequence joins TRBV19 and TRBJ2-2, with D possibly TRBD2 on 6 matching bases. The CDR3 sequence is CASSKTGLMNTGELFF. CDR3 sequence (DNA): TGTGCCAGTAGTAAAACGGGACTGATGAACACCGGGGAGCTGTTTTTT.